A single sample is the source of the 10 T cell receptor beta chains below, sequenced in a study of blood T cell repertoires in COVID-19. TCRdb keeps only in-frame clones here, not all; method: immunoSEQ multiplex PCR. The data contain approximately 140,000 clones, 87% of them singletons. Sequencing input: peripheral blood. These receptors all come from a woman in her sixties or seventies with active or convalescent COVID-19.

The sample holds one count of this clone. This chain uses TRBV6-4 with TRBJ2-1; D possibly corresponds to TRBD2 (6 bases). This CDR3 is built from 13 residues. CDR1 MRHNA and CDR2 SNTAGT come from the germline V gene. Trimming left V 4 bases short and J 9 bases short, with 13 bases between. In DNA, the CDR3 is TGTGCCAGCAGTGTAACTAGCAAGGGTGAGCAGTTCTTC. This codes for CASSVTSKGEQFF.

The chain uses TRBV10-2 and TRBJ2-5; D remains ambiguous. Trimming took off 6 bases at V and 5 bases at J, with 16 bases between the two ends. The CDR3 covers 14 residues. In germline, CDR1 is WSHSY, CDR2 SAAADI. CDR3 coding DNA: TGCGCCAGCAGGGGCGCCCCCCCTGGGGAGACCCAGTACTTC. It is translated as CASRGAPPGETQYF.

The chain has TRBV6-1 and TRBJ2-1; perhaps TRBD2 as D (6 bases). This CDR3 has 15 amino acids. CDR1 MNHNS and CDR2 SASEGT come from the germline V gene. The ends were cut back, 2 bases at V and 4 bases at J, with 12 bases in the middle. The CDR3 DNA sequence: TGTGCCAGCAGTGAAAGTACGGGGGTATACAATGAGCAGTTCTTC. Amino acids: CASSESTGVYNEQFF.

This chain uses TRBV7-6 with TRBJ2-3, with 9 bases fitting TRBD1. CDR3 size: 17 residues. Germline assignment: CDR1 SGHVS and CDR2 FNYEAQ. The junction had 5 bases not matched to a gene; V was cut back by 1 base and J by 0 bases. The chain's CDR3 is CASSLEGTGRSTDTQYF. DNA of the CDR3: TGTGCCAGCAGCTTAGAGGGGACAGGGCGGAGCACAGATACGCAGTATTTT.

This clone was picked up one time. This rearrangement joins TRBV6-5 to TRBJ1-1; D unclear. There are 16 residues in the CDR3. Germline assignment: CDR1 MNHEY and CDR2 SVGAGI. V shed 2 bases and J shed 3 bases, with 16 bases lying between them. CDR3: CASSYDSKNVHTEAFF. Here the CDR3 DNA reads TGTGCCAGCAGTTACGACTCAAAGAACGTACACACTGAAGCTTTCTTT.

J is TRBJ2-1 and V is TRBV4-1; 8 bases align to TRBD2. Germline trimming cut 0 bases from V and 8 bases from J; bases unmatched to any gene: 15. Germline CDR1 reads MGHRA; CDR2 reads YSYEKL. The CDR3 sequence is 18 residues long. Here the CDR3 DNA reads TGCGCCAGCAGCCAAGATCGAGCGGGGGCCTACTTGTGGGATGAGCAGTTCTTC. This encodes CASSQDRAGAYLWDEQFF.

The J gene is TRBJ2-1, the V gene TRBV7-3, with TRBD1 matching over 7 bases. The CDR3 extends over 16 amino acids. V lost 4 bases, J lost 2 bases, and 8 bases stayed unmatched. Germline V CDR1 and CDR2: SGHTA, FQGTGA. The chain's CDR3 is CASSSQGMVTYNEQFF. The DNA of the CDR3 is TGTGCCAGCAGCTCACAGGGGATGGTGACCTACAATGAGCAGTTCTTC.

The rearrangement joins TRBV2 to TRBJ2-3; perhaps TRBD1 as D (5 bases). V was cut by 6 bases and J by 6 bases, with 13 bases left in between. CDR1 is SNHLY, CDR2 FYNNEI, per germline. The CDR3 sequence is 13 residues long. The CDR3 here is CASSLQESDTQYF. The CDR3 DNA reads TGTGCCAGCAGCCTACAGGAATCGGATACGCAGTATTTT.

The chain combines TRBV3-1 (or the pseudogene TRBV3-2) with TRBJ1-2; D gene ambiguous. Germline V gene lookup returns CDR1 LGHDT and CDR2 YNNKEL (reference sequence). V dropped 0 bases and J dropped 10 bases, with 18 bases sitting between them. This CDR3 contains 15 residues. The CDR3 region is CASSQDTAGLVDYTF. DNA for the CDR3: TGTGCCAGCAGCCAAGACACCGCGGGCCTAGTTGACTACACCTTC.

The chain combines TRBV5-1 with TRBJ1-2; 8 nucleotides align to TRBD1. Germline-derived CDR1 and CDR2 are SGHRS and YFSETQ. The CDR3 is 14 amino acids. J was trimmed by 4 bases and V by 0 bases; bases with no gene match: 2. DNA of the CDR3: TGCGCCAGCAGCTTGGGACAGGGGAGCTATGGCTACACCTTC. Translated, it gives CASSLGQGSYGYTF. Based on the CDR3 plus reference TRBV5-1 and TRBJ1-2, the full variable domain is KAGVTQTPRYLIKTRGQQVTLSCSPISGHRSVSWYQQTPGQGLQFLFEYFSETQRNKGNFPGRFSGRQFSNSRSEMNVSTLELGDSALYLCASSLGQGSYGYTFGSGTRLTVV.